Listed below are T cell receptor beta chains from one sample, sequenced in a study of T cell responses to AZD1222 COVID-19 vaccine. Data came from immunoSEQ multiplex PCR; TCRdb stores just in-frame clones and leaves some out. The table includes roughly 80,000 clones, roughly 90% detected once. The sequencing here drew on peripheral blood, taken on day 0 of AZD1222 vaccination. The source of these receptors is an adult in good health. Both conserved end residues are trimmed from each CDR3.

v_call cdr3_length cdr3_aa
TRBV7-3 14 ASSFGREGSSYEQY
TRBV5-5 12 ASSLLVSNQPQH
TRBV3-1/TRBV3-2 15 ASSQSASGGRSGELF
TRBV6-5 13 ASSPRGDLNTEAF
TRBV12-3/TRBV12-4 10 ASSSRGQPQH
TRBV3-1/TRBV3-2 12 ASSPLPGASPLH
TRBV2 11 ASSRDRQETQY
TRBV11-3 16 ASSPPFLGTRNTGELF
TRBV5-5 12 ASSSGQGREAQY
TRBV4-1 14 ASSPPGPLQYQPQH
TRBV7-8 14 ASSPTLGQTNTEAF
TRBV10-3 17 AISGSTRGGAEWAGELF
TRBV27 11 ASSTLAGQPQH
TRBV2 13 ASSRGTSSTDTQY
TRBV6-5 13 ASGPGGTSAYEQY
TRBV6-2/TRBV6-3 12 ASSYGQGYTEAF
TRBV6-5 13 ASSSHLLAKNIQY
TRBV9 11 ASSVADQETQY
TRBV5-6 10 ASSKGGNTIY
TRBV7-8 11 ASSLRVRDEQY
TRBV7-7 13 ASSLRSGGGETQY
TRBV18 13 ASSPGTANTGELF
TRBV3-1/TRBV3-2 14 ASSQGQGAILGEAF
TRBV12-3/TRBV12-4 11 ASRAWRNTEAF
TRBV30 11 ARNRASGDGYT
TRBV27 10 ATTDIDRVST
TRBV5-1 11 ASQREVEEKLF
TRBV5-6 13 ASGSLAELGNEQF
TRBV19 12 ASNLRALNTEAF
TRBV7-9 11 ASSLSSQVEQY
TRBV7-9 10 ASSLLGSLSV
TRBV19 13 ASSRAGGSTDTQY
TRBV3-1/TRBV3-2 10 ASSQGYTEAF
TRBV10-3 11 AATPRQNSPLH
TRBV18 13 ASSPWVAGTDTQY
TRBV19 15 ASRDPGGVSMNTEAF
TRBV6-4 14 ASSFGLADSYNEQF
TRBV6-1 12 ASSDLQGLTEAF
TRBV30 12 AWSTRTELYGYT
TRBV5-6 10 ASSLGSNTIY
TRBV5-1 12 ASKTSGDTGELF
TRBV30 12 AWSVQAAYGGYT
TRBV25-1 14 ASSEAGDQLGAEQF
TRBV5-6 15 ASSLTGGSQNNSPLH
TRBV10-3 12 AISGDRSNQPQH
TRBV5-1 13 ASSLGLAGKNEQF
TRBV3-1/TRBV3-2 12 ASSQVRGWNEQF
TRBV10-3 13 AISETVPTNQPQH
TRBV18 13 ASRIPGTVDNEQF